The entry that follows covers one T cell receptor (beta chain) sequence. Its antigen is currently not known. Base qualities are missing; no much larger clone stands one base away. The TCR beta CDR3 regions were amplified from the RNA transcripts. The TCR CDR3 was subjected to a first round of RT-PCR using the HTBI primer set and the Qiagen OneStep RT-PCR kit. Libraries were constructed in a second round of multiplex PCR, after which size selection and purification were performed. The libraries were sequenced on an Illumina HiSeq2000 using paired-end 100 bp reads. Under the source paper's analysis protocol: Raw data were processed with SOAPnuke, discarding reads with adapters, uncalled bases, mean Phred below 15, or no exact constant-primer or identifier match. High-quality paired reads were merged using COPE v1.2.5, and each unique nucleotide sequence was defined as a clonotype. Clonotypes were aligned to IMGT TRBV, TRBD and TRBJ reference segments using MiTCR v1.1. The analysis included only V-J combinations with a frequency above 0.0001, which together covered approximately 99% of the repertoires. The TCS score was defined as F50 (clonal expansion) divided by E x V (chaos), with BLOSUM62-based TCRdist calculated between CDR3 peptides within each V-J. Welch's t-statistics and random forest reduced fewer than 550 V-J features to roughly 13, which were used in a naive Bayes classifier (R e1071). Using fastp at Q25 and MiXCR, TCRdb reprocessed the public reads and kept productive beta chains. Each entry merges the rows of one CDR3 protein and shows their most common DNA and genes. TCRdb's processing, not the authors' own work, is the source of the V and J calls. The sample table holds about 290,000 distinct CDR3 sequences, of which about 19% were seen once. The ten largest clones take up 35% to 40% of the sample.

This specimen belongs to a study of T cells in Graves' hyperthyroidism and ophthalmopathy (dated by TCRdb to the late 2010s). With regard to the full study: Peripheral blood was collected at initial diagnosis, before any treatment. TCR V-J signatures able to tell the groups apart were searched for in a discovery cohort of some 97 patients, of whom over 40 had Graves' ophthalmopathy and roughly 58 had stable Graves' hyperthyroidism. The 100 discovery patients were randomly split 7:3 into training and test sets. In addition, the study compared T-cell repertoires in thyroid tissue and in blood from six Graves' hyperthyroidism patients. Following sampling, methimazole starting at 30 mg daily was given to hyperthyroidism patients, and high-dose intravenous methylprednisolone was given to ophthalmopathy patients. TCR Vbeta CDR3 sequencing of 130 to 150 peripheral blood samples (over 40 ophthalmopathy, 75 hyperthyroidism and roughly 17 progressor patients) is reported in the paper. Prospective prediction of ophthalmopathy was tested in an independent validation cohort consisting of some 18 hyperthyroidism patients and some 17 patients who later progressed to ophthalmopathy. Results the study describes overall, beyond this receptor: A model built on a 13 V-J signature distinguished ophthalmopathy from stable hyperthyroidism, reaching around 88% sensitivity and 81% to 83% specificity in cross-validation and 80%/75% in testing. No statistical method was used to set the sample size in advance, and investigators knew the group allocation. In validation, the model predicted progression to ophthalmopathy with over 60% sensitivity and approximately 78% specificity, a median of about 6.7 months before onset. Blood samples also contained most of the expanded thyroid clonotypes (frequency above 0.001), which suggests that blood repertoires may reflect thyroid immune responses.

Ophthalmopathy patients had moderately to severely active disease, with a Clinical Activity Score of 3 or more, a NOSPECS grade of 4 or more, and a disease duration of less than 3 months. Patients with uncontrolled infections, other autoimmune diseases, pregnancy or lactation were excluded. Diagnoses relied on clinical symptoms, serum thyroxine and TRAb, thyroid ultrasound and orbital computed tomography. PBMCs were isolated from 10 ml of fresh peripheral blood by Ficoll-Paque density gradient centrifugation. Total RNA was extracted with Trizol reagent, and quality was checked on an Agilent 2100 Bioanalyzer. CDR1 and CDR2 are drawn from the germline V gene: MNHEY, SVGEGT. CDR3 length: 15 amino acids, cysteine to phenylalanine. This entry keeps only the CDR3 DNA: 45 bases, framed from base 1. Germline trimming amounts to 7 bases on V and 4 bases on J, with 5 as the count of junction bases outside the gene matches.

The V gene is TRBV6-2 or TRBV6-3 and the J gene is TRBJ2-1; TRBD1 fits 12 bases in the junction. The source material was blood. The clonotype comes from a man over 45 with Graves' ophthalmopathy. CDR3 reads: CASKGQGAQYNEQFF. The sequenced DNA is TGTGCCAGCAAGGGACAGGGGGCGCAGTACAATGAGCAGTTCTTC.